Listed here is a single TCR beta chain. The sample comes from a study of blood T cell repertoires in COVID-19. Overall study: There were acute and convalescent COVID-19 samples, and they came from the United States, Italy and Spain. Sources were T cells, B-cell-depleted T cells, or PBMCs; the material itself was cDNA or gDNA.

TCRdb's copy holds only in-frame clones and misses some; the assay was immunoSEQ multiplex PCR. The sample yields 300,000 or so clones, approximately 86% seen once. The CDR3 spans 13 residues. Germline assignment: CDR1 DFQATT and CDR2 SNEGSKA (reference sequence). V shed 3 bases and J shed 9 bases, with 15 bases lying between them. The sequence was collected from a man aged 70-80 years with acute or convalescent COVID-19. The V gene is TRBV20-1, the J gene TRBJ2-1; D call uncertain. The sample comprised peripheral blood. The CDR3 DNA follows: TGCAGTGCTAGTATCTCTAGTTTCGGTGAGCAGTTCTTC. This gives the protein CSASISSFGEQFF.